This T cell receptor (beta chain) was documented in a study of OX40 agonist ivuxolimab in advanced cancers. Study context: Patients treated during dose escalation were battling hepatocellular carcinoma, melanoma, renal cell or head and neck cancer. Partial responses were achieved by three patients, of whom one had hepatocellular carcinoma and two had cutaneous melanoma.

The assay was immunoSEQ multiplex PCR, and TCRdb's table has in-frame clones only and misses some. The data show tens of thousands of clones, 84% seen once. This CDR3 has 13 residues. Trimming left V 3 bases short and J 3 bases short, with 8 bases between. Germline CDR1 is KGHSH and CDR2 is LQKENI. Whole-study results and caveats: Among patients with partial responses at 0.1-3.0 mg/kg, clonal expansion was among the lowest.

With regard to this clone: Its antigen is currently unknown.

V and J are TRBV18 and TRBJ1-2, with D unclear. This receptor was identified in an adult with an advanced solid tumor such as melanoma, head and neck, liver or kidney cancer. The sample in question was CD4+ or CD8+ T cells sorted from blood, obtained in a trial of the OX40 agonist ivuxolimab. The CDR3 region is CASSPREDYGYTF. The CDR3 DNA reads TGTGCCAGCTCACCGAGGGAGGACTATGGCTACACCTTC.